This T cell receptor beta chain originates from a study of T-cell memory formation after mild COVID-19. CDR3 length: 15 residues. CDR1 is SGHNT and CDR2 is YYREEE in the germline V gene (reference sequence). V lost 4 bases, J lost 3 bases, and 6 bases stayed unmatched. TCRdb processed the 5' RACE reads anew with MiXCR; each CDR3 protein has one entry. The sample has roughly 280,000 distinct CDR3 sequences, approximately 7.6% seen once; the top ten hold approximately 23%. This clonotype occurred a few times. V usage is TRBV5-4 and J usage is TRBJ2-3, with 9 bases aligning to TRBD1. This receptor was identified in a man younger than 35 who had mild COVID-19 (a few samples of this study predate the infection). Cell type and time point are not known. The sequencing sample was made of PBMCs or a T cell subset sorted from them (not recorded which). The CDR3: CASSPDRGVTDTQYF. The CDR3 nucleotides read TGTGCCAGCAGCCCGGACAGGGGAGTAACAGATACGCAGTATTTT.